The following is a TCR beta chain sequence with its context. This clone has only one observation. It lacks a known antigen. It has no much larger one-base neighbor in the sample; base qualities were not kept. This sample stems from a study of cytomegalovirus exposure and HLA in healthy donors (dated by TCRdb to the late 2010s). General notes on the study: An earlier analysis of 587 of the donors reported over 250 Gb of sequence data and 95 million to 120 million unique TCR beta sequences obtained from 180 million or so T cells. Around 320 gigabases of sequencing data and 80 million or so unique TCR sequences were included in an early release covering about 700 HLA-typed donors. Of the approximately 400 genotyped donors, approximately 80% fell in the genetic ancestry cluster associated with self-reported Caucasian donors. The aim of the study was to test whether cataloging public T cell receptors could identify signatures of past pathogen exposure. The study profiled the T cell repertoires of approximately 700 subjects by immunosequencing and related them to cytomegalovirus serostatus. Along with the roughly 670-subject first cohort, a separate validation cohort of over a hundred different subjects was used. The study combined high-throughput TCR immunosequencing, statistical association of individual TCRs with disease status, and machine learning to predict cytomegalovirus infection status. A later analysis re-examined previously published TCR beta repertoires from more than 650 donors and added high-resolution HLA genotyping to investigate patterns of TCR occurrence. Rather than drawing on any new phenotypic data, the later analysis identified candidate immune exposures from TCR beta sequences and the way those sequences occurred across donors. In an earlier analysis of roughly 540 of the donors, high-throughput TCR beta sequencing was used to judge whether each TCR beta V gene segment behaved as functional or pseudogenic. Donor age, sex, ethnicity and CMV serostatus were compiled together with the repertoire data. In a later genetic analysis, genome-wide SNP genotypes for about 55% of the roughly 700 donors were used, and that subset was treated as a discovery cohort. All discovery cohort repertoires had been generated using a single sequencing platform. Both class I and class II loci were covered by HLA typing, at four-digit resolution. The number of typed donors differed by locus: 629-630 for A, B, C, DRB1 and DQB1; some 540 for DQA1; approximately 610 for DPA1; and roughly 470 for DPB1. About five DR-DQ haplotypes were treated as single units for association and clustering because of strong linkage in the cohort. Among 300 to 500 genotyped donors of the cohort, an average of approximately 200,000 unique TCR beta nucleotide sequences was sequenced per donor, of which about 18% were non-productive. General conclusions and limits of the study: Most CMV-associated TCR beta chains appeared to be HLA-restricted in a later analysis, and the HLA associations seemed to be driven largely by CMV exposure. A further reported finding was that TCR beta sequences accurately predicted the HLA-A and HLA-B alleles for most subjects in the first cohort. The cohort was sequenced for TCR beta chains only, and without alpha or paired-chain data the features that could be detected were limited. In a later genetic analysis, a missense DCLRE1C variant was associated with V-gene and J-gene trimming of TCR beta chains, and the association was replicated in an independent cohort. Because counts were too low, roughly 18 rarely observed V segments, including chromosome 9 orphons, were left out of the earlier analysis of some 600 of the donors. A cluster of highly shared sequence variants was judged likely to be a technical artifact of the sequencing pipeline. Strong co-occurrence of HLA alleles, especially DR and DQ, made assigning TCR associations to individual alleles difficult. A later analysis reported that several top co-occurrence clusters appeared linked to parvovirus B19, influenza, CMV and Epstein-Barr virus. Roughly uniform sequencing depth across donors was assumed in presence/absence analyses, although this assumption may not hold. According to a later analysis, TCR association rates differed among HLA loci, with DRB1 alleles showing the most associated TCRs and HLA-C alleles showing the fewest. A later analysis found that HLA-associated TCR beta chains were more clonally expanded and had lower generation probabilities than equally common non-associated chains. Most TCR sequences were observed very rarely across donors, whereas some public TCRs were present in many individuals. At a false discovery rate of 0.05, a later analysis linked approximately 18,000 TCR beta sequences to specific HLA alleles. According to the authors, the approach could potentially be generalized to other disease states and immunological phenotypes. Because HLA typing was unavailable for some donors at each locus, only the typed subset was used in association tests. In vitro tests confirmed that a few of the cytomegalovirus-associated TCR beta chains recognize cytomegalovirus antigens. In an earlier analysis of about 540 of the donors, most TCR beta V segments were observed in productive rearrangements about 87% or about 30% of the time, broadly matching IMGT annotations. The 87-base-pair reads could not distinguish some IMGT-functional V segments, including TRBV6-2 and TRBV6-3, so those segments were excluded. The classifier was reported to diagnose cytomegalovirus status with high specificity and sensitivity in both the original cohort and the validation cohort. CMV serostatus was the only immune exposure information available for the cohort. According to a later genetic analysis, donors in an Asian-associated ancestry cluster had fewer N-insertions in productive TCRs than the approximately 630-donor mean. Correlated functional status among segregating V segments might be attributable to linkage disequilibrium, but an unknown experimental factor could not be ruled out. A total of some 180 TCR beta chains were listed by the study as associated with cytomegalovirus.

The CDR3 spans 14 residues, from the cysteine through the phenylalanine. The kept DNA is CDR3 alone, 42 bases in frame from the first base. V lost 5 bases and J lost 4 bases, and the count of bases not matched to a germline gene is 7. According to the germline V gene, CDR1 reads SGDLS and CDR2 reads YYNGEE. The cohort comprised 550 to 700 healthy bone marrow donors. At the time of sampling, every cohort member was nominally healthy, though immune exposures that went unrecorded were likely present. The donor was CMV seronegative and belonged to the group of 352 seronegative cohort members. A peripheral blood sample was provided by each donor, and peripheral blood mononuclear cells were used for TCR beta sequencing. Genomic DNA extraction from the blood cell samples was performed with the Qiagen DNeasy Blood Extraction Kit. Libraries were prepared through the immunoSEQ multiplex PCR assay. For the multiplex PCR, a mixture combining 60 forward primers for TCR Vbeta segments and 13 reverse primers for TCR Jbeta segments was used. Amplification of the CDR3 region of rearranged TCR beta genes was performed with a multiplex PCR assay on genomic DNA. Amplified TCR beta libraries were sequenced as 87-base-pair reads on the Illumina HiSeq System. In the paper's pipeline: In a later analysis, roughly 80 million unique TCR beta chains were counted across the 666 repertoires, and roughly 11 million of these chains were shared by at least two donors. Raw reads were error-corrected and collapsed into unique sequences with a nearest-neighbor algorithm that merged closely related sequences to remove PCR and sequencing errors. CDR3 sequences were aligned to IMGT reference sequences to assign V, D and J gene segments. For a sequence to be retained, at least a six-nucleotide match to both a V gene segment and a J gene segment was required. A rearrangement counted as productive if the CDR3 had no stop codons and remained in frame with V and J, and every other rearrangement counted as non-productive. CDR3 was defined according to IMGT convention as the region running from the second conserved V-encoded cysteine to the conserved J-encoded phenylalanine. The earlier analysis of some 540 of the donors excluded any sequence lacking an unambiguous match to a single V gene segment. An earlier analysis of fewer than 750 of the donors classified V segments as functional when productive rearrangements were above 56.7% and as segregating when the standard deviation between donors was above 5%. A statistical classification framework was developed to diagnose cytomegalovirus status using the catalog of TCR beta chain sequences. In a later analysis, TCR nucleotide sequences were compared against IMGT/GENE-DB human TR gene sequences so that V and J genes could be assigned. The TCRdist pipeline was used in a later analysis to assign CDR3 sequences and most-parsimonious VDJ recombination scenarios. In a later analysis, each TCR beta chain was defined by its CDR3 amino acid sequence together with its V-gene family, and reads lacking a unique V-gene family were excluded. A later analysis removed nearly 600 highly shared, low-generation-probability nucleotide sequences to deal with suspected cross-contamination and a sequencing artifact. For each public chain, a later analysis derived a clonal expansion index from normalized ranks of inferred template counts within each repertoire. Generation probabilities in a later analysis came from a VDJ recombination model fitted to out-of-frame rearrangements, and those results were checked against IGoR. In a later analysis, TCR-TCR, TCR-HLA and TCR-CMV co-occurrence was scored with hypergeometric tests, and a repertoire-size bias correction was applied to TCR pairs. In a later analysis, false discovery rates were estimated by permuting HLA or CMV assignments 20 times. In a later analysis, co-occurring TCRs were grouped using DBSCAN, and TCRdist sequence similarity was added for clustering within HLA-allele-positive subsets. Repertoires with fewer than 30,000 or more than 120,000 public chains, plus five repertoires with anomalous nucleotide sharing, were excluded from co-occurrence clustering. Not all clones reach the TCRdb copy of this immuneACCESS table, which keeps in-frame sequences only. Checked studies attribute under half of the gap to unresolved V genes and leave the rest unexplained. V, J and clone size are taken as reported in that table, and D and trimming were inferred from the DNA itself. The sample includes roughly 140,000 clones, with about 64% observed a single time. The top ten constitute roughly 4.7% of the sample.

This TCR came from a man aged 55 to 70 in good health and CMV-seronegative. The sequence links TRBV9 to TRBJ2-7, and 9 junction bases match TRBD1. The sequencing sample was made of PBMCs. The CDR3 protein: CASSQTGGWYEQYF. The DNA is TGTGCCAGCAGTCAGACAGGGGGATGGTACGAGCAGTACTTC.